This entry features one T cell receptor beta chain sequence. Unique molecular identifiers were built into the TCRbeta library. From the PCR reads, TCRdb called clonotypes with MiXCR, one entry per CDR3 protein. The data contain 350,000 to 500,000 distinct CDR3 sequences, around two fifths of them singletons. This record belongs to a study of T-cell reconstitution after alpha-beta-depleted transplantation in children. V dropped 0 bases and J dropped 0 bases, with 21 bases sitting between them. The CDR3 is 19 amino acids. Germline CDR1 is SGDLS and CDR2 is YYNGEE. The receptor was derived from a girl aged 2 to 10 with aplastic anemia, due to receive a stem cell transplant. The V gene is TRBV9, the J gene TRBJ2-5; D perhaps matches TRBD2 (5 bases). The sample consisted of PBMCs, taken before TCRalphabeta/CD19-depleted stem cell transplant. Here the CDR3 DNA reads TGTGCCAGCAGCGTAGGGGTATGGAGTCGAGGGCTTAACCAAGAGACCCAGTACTTC. Protein product: CASSVGVWSRGLNQETQYF.